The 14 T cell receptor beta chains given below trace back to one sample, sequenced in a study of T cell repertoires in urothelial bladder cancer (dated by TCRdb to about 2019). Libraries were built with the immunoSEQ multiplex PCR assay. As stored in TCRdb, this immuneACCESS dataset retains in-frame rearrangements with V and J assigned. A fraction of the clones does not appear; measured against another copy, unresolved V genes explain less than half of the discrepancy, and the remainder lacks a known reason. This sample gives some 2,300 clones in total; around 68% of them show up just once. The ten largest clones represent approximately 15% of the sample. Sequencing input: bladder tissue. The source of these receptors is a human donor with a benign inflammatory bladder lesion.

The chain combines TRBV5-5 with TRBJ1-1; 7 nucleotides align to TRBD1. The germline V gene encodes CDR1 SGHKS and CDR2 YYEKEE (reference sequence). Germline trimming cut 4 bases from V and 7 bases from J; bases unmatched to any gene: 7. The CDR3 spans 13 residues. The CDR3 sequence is CASSTWTGDEAFF. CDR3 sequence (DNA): TGTGCCAGCAGCACCTGGACAGGAGATGAAGCTTTCTTT.

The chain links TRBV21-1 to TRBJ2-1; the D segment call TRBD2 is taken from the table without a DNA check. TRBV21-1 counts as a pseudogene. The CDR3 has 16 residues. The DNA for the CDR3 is TGTGCCAGCAGCAAATGTGCCGGGAGCTCCTACAATGAGCAGTTCTTC. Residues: CASSKCAGSSYNEQFF.

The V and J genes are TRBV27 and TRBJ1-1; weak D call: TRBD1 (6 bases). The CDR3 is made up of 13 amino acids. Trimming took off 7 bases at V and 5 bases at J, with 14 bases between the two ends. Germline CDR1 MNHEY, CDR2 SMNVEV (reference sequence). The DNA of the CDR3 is TGTGCCAGCACGCGCAGGGGCTGGACTGAAGCTTTCTTT. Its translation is CASTRRGWTEAFF.

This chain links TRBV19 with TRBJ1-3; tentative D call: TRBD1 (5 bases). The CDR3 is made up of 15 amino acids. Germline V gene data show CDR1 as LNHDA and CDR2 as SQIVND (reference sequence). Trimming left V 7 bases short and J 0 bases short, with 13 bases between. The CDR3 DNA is TGTGCCAGTACCAGGGACGGTTTCTCTGGAAACACCATATATTTT. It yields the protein CASTRDGFSGNTIYF.

The CDR3 nucleotides read TGTGCCTCCGTCGGGACGGATGAGCAGTTCTTC. Amino acid sequence: CASVGTDEQFF. The chain is built from TRBV30 and TRBJ2-1; D might be TRBD1 or TRBD2, each matching 5 bases. The CDR3 totals 11 residues. Per the germline V gene, CDR1 is GTSNPN and CDR2 is SVGIG (reference sequence). V dropped 7 bases and J dropped 8 bases, with 12 bases sitting between them.

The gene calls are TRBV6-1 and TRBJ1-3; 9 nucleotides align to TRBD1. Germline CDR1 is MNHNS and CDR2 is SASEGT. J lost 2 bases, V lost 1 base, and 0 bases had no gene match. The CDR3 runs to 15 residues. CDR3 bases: TGTGCCAGCAGTGAAGGGACAGGGGCTGGAAACACCATATATTTT. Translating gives CASSEGTGAGNTIYF.

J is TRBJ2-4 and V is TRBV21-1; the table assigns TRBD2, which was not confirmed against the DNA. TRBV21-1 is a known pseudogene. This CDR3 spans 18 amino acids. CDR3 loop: CASSKTRYKSLAKNIQYF. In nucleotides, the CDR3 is TGTGCCAGCAGCAAAACCCGCTATAAGTCTCTAGCCAAAAACATTCAGTACTTC.

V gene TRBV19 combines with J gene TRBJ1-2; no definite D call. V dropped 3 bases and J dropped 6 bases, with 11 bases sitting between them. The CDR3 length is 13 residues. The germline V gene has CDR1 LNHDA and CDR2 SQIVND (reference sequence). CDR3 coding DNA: TGTGCCAGTAGTATTTCCGGGATCAATGGCTACACCTTC. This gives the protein CASSISGINGYTF.

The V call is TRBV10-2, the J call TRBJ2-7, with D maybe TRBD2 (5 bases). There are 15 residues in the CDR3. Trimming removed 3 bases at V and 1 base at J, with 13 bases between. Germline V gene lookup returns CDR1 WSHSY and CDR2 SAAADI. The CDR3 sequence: CASSDTRRQSYEQYF. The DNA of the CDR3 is TGCGCCAGCAGTGACACAAGGAGGCAGTCCTACGAGCAGTACTTC.

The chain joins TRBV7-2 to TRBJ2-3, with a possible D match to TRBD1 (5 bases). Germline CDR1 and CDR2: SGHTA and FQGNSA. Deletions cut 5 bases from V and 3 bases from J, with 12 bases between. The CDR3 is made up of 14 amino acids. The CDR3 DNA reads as TGTGCCAGCAGCCCCCTAAGACAGACAGATACGCAGTATTTT. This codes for CASSPLRQTDTQYF.

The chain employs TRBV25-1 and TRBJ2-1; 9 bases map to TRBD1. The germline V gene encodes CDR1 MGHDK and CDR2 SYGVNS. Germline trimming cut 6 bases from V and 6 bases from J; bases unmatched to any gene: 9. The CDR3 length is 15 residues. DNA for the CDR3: TGTGCCAGCAGCCCAGGGGACAGGGTTTCCAATGAGCAGTTCTTC. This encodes CASSPGDRVSNEQFF.

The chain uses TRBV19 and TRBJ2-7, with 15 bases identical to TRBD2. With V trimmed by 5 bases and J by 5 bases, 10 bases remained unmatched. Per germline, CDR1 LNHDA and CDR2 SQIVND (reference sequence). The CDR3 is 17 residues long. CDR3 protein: CASSPGLAGGRPDEQYF. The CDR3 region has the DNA TGTGCCAGTAGTCCGGGACTAGCGGGAGGCCGCCCCGACGAGCAGTACTTC.

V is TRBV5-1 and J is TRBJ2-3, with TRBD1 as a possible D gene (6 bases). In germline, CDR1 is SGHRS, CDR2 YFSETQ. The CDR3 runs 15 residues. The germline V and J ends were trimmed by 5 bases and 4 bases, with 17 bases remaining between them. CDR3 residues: CASSNQAGESDTQYF. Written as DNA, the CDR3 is TGCGCCAGCAGTAATCAAGCAGGGGAATCAGATACGCAGTATTTT.

DNA of the CDR3: TGTGCCCGTCGGTTCAACACTGAAGCTTTCTTT. Its translation is CARRFNTEAFF. This chain connects TRBV30 to TRBJ1-1; no firm D call. CDR1 GTSNPN and CDR2 SVGIG come from the germline V gene (reference sequence). Trimming pared 8 bases from V and 2 bases from J, leaving 9 bases between. The CDR3 totals 11 residues. Combining the CDR3 with reference TRBV30 and TRBJ1-1 gives the whole variable domain SQTIHQWPATLVQPVGSPLSLECTVEGTSNPNLYWYRQAAGRGLQLLFYSVGIGQISSEVPQNLSASRPQDRQFILSSKKLLLSDSGFYLCARRFNTEAFFGQGTRLTVV.